This T cell receptor (beta chain) emerged from a study of T cells in Graves' hyperthyroidism and ophthalmopathy. General study findings and limits: Classification by a 13 V-J model distinguished ophthalmopathy from stable hyperthyroidism.

Per germline, CDR1 MDHEN and CDR2 SYDVKM. Trimming at V came to 4 bases and at J to 3 bases, leaving 6 bases not matched to a gene. CDR3 length: 15 residues. Amplification of TCR beta CDR3 regions used RNA as the template. The HTBI set primed first-round TCR CDR3 RT-PCR. TCRdb re-called the multiplex PCR reads through MiXCR, storing one row per CDR3 protein. The sample lists hundreds of thousands of distinct CDR3 sequences; 22% were seen once. This clonotype was seen repeatedly, ten times or more. Antigen: not known. Lactation, pregnancy, other autoimmune disease or uncontrolled infection led to exclusion of patients. Diagnosis rested on symptoms, serum thyroxine and TRAb, thyroid ultrasound, and orbital computed tomography. The authors obtained PBMCs from over 8.5 ml of fresh peripheral blood.

The sample was blood. The clonotype originates from a man aged 25 to 45 with Graves' ophthalmopathy. The chain recombines TRBV28 with TRBJ1-5; 7 bases fit TRBD1. CDR3 DNA: TGTGCCAGCAGTTCGACAGGGAATGACAATCAGCCCCAGCATTTT. As protein: CASSSTGNDNQPQHF.